This T cell receptor (beta chain) was retrieved from a study of T cells in Graves' hyperthyroidism and ophthalmopathy. Study-wide results and limits: Most expanded thyroid clonotypes above 0.001 recurred in blood.

TCR beta CDR3 sequences were amplified from RNA transcripts. First-round RT-PCR with HTBI primers amplified the TCR CDR3 region. One entry per CDR3 protein, called by TCRdb with MiXCR from the multiplex PCR reads. The repertoire has 550,000 to 700,000 distinct CDR3 sequences, around 45% of them found once; the top ten carry roughly 19%. This CDR3 region has 13 residues. Per the germline V gene, CDR1 is SNHLY and CDR2 is FYNNEI. V dropped 6 bases and J dropped 6 bases, with 9 bases sitting between them. This clonotype was detected many times. The antigen remains unidentified. The sample was peripheral blood or thyroid tissue (not recorded which). This TCR came from an adult woman with Graves' disease, either hyperthyroidism or ophthalmopathy (not recorded which). The gene calls are TRBV2 and TRBJ1-6; a possible D gene is TRBD1 (5 bases). Here the CDR3 reads CASSRGVNSPLHF. In nucleotides, the CDR3 is TGTGCCAGCAGCCGAGGGGTTAATTCACCCCTCCACTTT.